This entry is about one TCR beta chain. The V gene's germline CDR1 is SGHRS and CDR2 YFSETQ. V lost 1 base to trimming and J lost 4 bases, with 7 bases between them. This CDR3 comprises 13 residues. This entry comes from a study of OX40 agonist ivuxolimab in advanced cancers. Study-level information: The patients got ivuxolimab, which is an agonistic anti-OX40 (CD134) antibody.

TCRdb's copy holds only in-frame clones and misses some; the assay was immunoSEQ multiplex PCR. Of 53,000 or so clones listed, more than 70% were seen once; the top ten hold around 2.5%. With autoimmune disease history or systemic immunosuppression, patients were excluded. This sample comprised CD4+ or CD8+ T cells sorted from blood, obtained in a trial of the OX40 agonist ivuxolimab. This sequence joins TRBV5-1 and TRBJ2-3, with no clear D. The sequence came from an adult with an advanced solid tumor such as melanoma, head and neck, liver or kidney cancer. The CDR3 nucleotides are TGCGCCAGCAGCTTGTTCTACTCAGATACGCAGTATTTT. This translates into CASSLFYSDTQYF.